This entry lists 27 T cell receptor beta chains sequenced from one sample in a study of CD8 T cells in ankylosing spondylitis. Study results and limitations: Ankylosing spondylitis blood appeared to carry a characteristic TCR beta motif of under ten highly homologous variants.

No antigen is known for these receptors. TCRdb recomputed calls from the 5' RACE reads with MiXCR, one row per CDR3 protein. The sample includes around 770,000 distinct CDR3 sequences, 12% of them seen just once. Sample: blood, either unsorted or a sorted T cell fraction (not recorded which). Every receptor here comes from a male donor with ankylosing spondylitis.

This clonotype was found a few times. The chain carries TRBV20-1 and TRBJ1-5; D is undetermined. Between the trimmed V and J ends, which lost 6 bases and 9 bases, there was a span of 3 bases. CDR1 is DFQATT, CDR2 SNEGSKA, per germline (reference sequence). This CDR3 region has 8 residues. This CDR3 reads CSAGPQHF. The CDR3 bases are TGCAGTGCAGGGCCCCAGCATTTT.

This clonotype appeared a few times. The chain is built from TRBV5-6 and TRBJ2-1; the D gene is possibly TRBD2 (6 bases). Germline CDR1 and CDR2: SGHDT and YYEEEE. V was clipped by 5 bases and J by 7 bases, with 16 bases between them. The CDR3 contains 14 residues. The CDR3: CASRDTGEVNEQFF. The CDR3 region has the DNA TGTGCCAGCAGAGATACCGGGGAGGTGAATGAGCAGTTCTTC.

V and J are TRBV7-2 and TRBJ2-7; D gene uncertain. The V end lost 5 bases, the J end lost 6 bases, and 11 bases lay between the germline ends. Germline CDR1 reads SGHTA; CDR2 reads FQGNSA. CDR3 length equals 12 residues. CDR3: CASSPFWGEQYF. CDR3 sequence (DNA): TGTGCCAGCAGCCCCTTTTGGGGCGAGCAGTACTTC.

This clonotype was seen more than once but under ten times. The chain recombines TRBV20-1 with TRBJ2-7, with D possibly being TRBD1 or TRBD2 (7 bases each). The CDR3 contains 15 residues. V was pared by 0 bases and J by 5 bases, with 17 bases between. Germline CDR1 DFQATT, CDR2 SNEGSKA (reference sequence). The CDR3 protein is CSARDNRGGSDEQYF. The CDR3 DNA is TGCAGTGCTAGAGATAACAGGGGAGGGAGTGACGAGCAGTACTTC.

The sample holds many counts of this clonotype. This chain joins TRBV7-2 and TRBJ2-4; D remains ambiguous. The CDR3 is 14 residues long. The germline V gene encodes CDR1 SGHTA and CDR2 FQGNSA. Trimming cost V 2 bases and J 7 bases, with 12 bases left between them. As DNA, the CDR3 is TGTGCCAGCAGCTTATACGTAGTAGGGAACATTCAGTACTTC. It yields the protein CASSLYVVGNIQYF.

The rearrangement uses TRBV11-2 and TRBJ2-5; D may match TRBD1 or TRBD2 (5 bases each). The CDR3 runs to 15 residues. The V gene's germline CDR1 is SGHAT and CDR2 FQNNGV. V was trimmed by 6 bases and J by 2 bases, leaving 16 bases between them. The CDR3 region is CASRKPGRPQETQYF. The CDR3 nucleotides are TGTGCCAGCAGAAAACCGGGACGGCCTCAAGAGACCCAGTACTTC. Complete variable domain (other parts from reference TRBV11-2 and TRBJ2-5): EAGVAQSPRYKIIEKRQSVAFWCNPISGHATLYWYQQILGQGPKLLIQFQNNGVVDDSQLPKDRFSAERLKGVDSTLKIQPAKLEDSAVYLCASRKPGRPQETQYFGPGTRLLVL.

This clonotype showed up just a few times. The V and J genes are TRBV7-9 and TRBJ2-2, with 7 bases matching TRBD1. Germline CDR1 and CDR2: SEHNR and FQNEAQ (reference sequence). This CDR3 region has 16 residues. V shed 5 bases and J 4 bases; nucleotides not matched to a gene: 10. The CDR3 DNA is TGTGCCAGCAGCATCCGGGACAGCGAGTTCACCGGGGAGCTGTTTTTT. It codes for CASSIRDSEFTGELFF. Together with reference TRBV7-9 and TRBJ2-2, the CDR3 gives the full variable domain: DTGVSQNPRHKITKRGQNVTFRCDPISEHNRLYWYRQTLGQGPEFLTYFQNEAQLEKSRLLSDRFSAERPKGSFSTLEIQRTEQGDSAMYLCASSIRDSEFTGELFFGEGSRLTVL.

This clonotype was observed at least ten times. The J gene is TRBJ2-2, the V gene TRBV20-1, with D unclear. This CDR3 comprises 14 residues. Germline loops: CDR1 DFQATT, CDR2 SNEGSKA (reference sequence). V was trimmed by 4 bases and J by 1 base, leaving 10 bases between them. The CDR3 reads CSAIRHKNTGELFF. The DNA for the CDR3 is TGCAGTGCTATTCGTCACAAGAACACCGGGGAGCTGTTTTTT.

The J gene is TRBJ2-3, the V gene TRBV15; no clear D gene. With 0 bases removed from V and 2 bases from J, the gap between germline ends came to 9 bases. This CDR3 comprises 15 residues. Germline assignment: CDR1 LNHNV and CDR2 YYDKDF (reference sequence). CDR3 nucleotide sequence: TGTGCCACCAGCAGAGATCCAGGCCCCACAGATACGCAGTATTTT. Its translation is CATSRDPGPTDTQYF.

There are a few counts of this clonotype. The rearrangement joins TRBV5-1 to TRBJ2-3; 7 bases map to TRBD1. Germline lookup yields CDR1 SGHRS and CDR2 YFSETQ. The CDR3 consists of 15 residues. V lost 4 bases and J lost 2; bases outside the gene matches: 7. This chain's CDR3 is CASSQGQTYTDTQYF. The DNA for the CDR3 is TGCGCCAGCAGCCAGGGACAGACCTACACAGATACGCAGTATTTT.

This clonotype has a count of ten or more. The chain is built from TRBV20-1 and TRBJ2-1; 10 bases fit TRBD2. This CDR3 has 15 residues. J lost 2 bases, V lost 2 bases, and 3 bases had no gene match. CDR1 and CDR2 (germline): DFQATT, SNEGSKA (reference sequence). In DNA form, the CDR3 reads TGCAGTGCTAGACGGACTAGCGGCGCCTACAATGAGCAGTTCTTC. Residues: CSARRTSGAYNEQFF.

This clonotype has more than one count but fewer than ten. The chain has TRBV20-1 and TRBJ1-5; 8 bases fit TRBD1. Per germline, CDR1 DFQATT and CDR2 SNEGSKA (reference sequence). The CDR3 covers 14 residues. Unmatched junction bases numbered 4, after V lost 0 bases and J lost 6 bases. CDR3 bases: TGCAGTGCTAGAGATCGGACAGGGCTTCAGCCCCAGCATTTT. Translation: CSARDRTGLQPQHF.

The genes are TRBV4-2 and TRBJ2-3, with a weak D call TRBD2 (7 bases). The length of the CDR3 is 15 residues. V lost 1 base to trimming and J lost 4 bases, with 12 bases between them. The germline gives CDR1 LGHNA, CDR2 YNFKEQ. CDR3 in amino acids: CASSQVRGGADTQYF. CDR3 bases: TGTGCCAGCAGCCAAGTGAGGGGGGGTGCAGATACGCAGTATTTT.

The sample holds a few counts of this clonotype. This chain connects TRBV4-2 to TRBJ1-1; no clear D. Germline CDR1 is LGHNA and CDR2 is YNFKEQ. The CDR3 has 16 residues. Trimming cost V 0 bases and J 3 bases, with 14 bases left between them. CDR3 sequence (DNA): TGTGCCAGCAGCCAAGACCCCCGCAGGAGGGACACTGAAGCTTTCTTT. Its protein is CASSQDPRRRDTEAFF.

The table lists this clonotype with many counts. The chain employs TRBV7-9 and TRBJ2-7; 7 bases are a match to TRBD1. Germline assignment: CDR1 SEHNR and CDR2 FQNEAQ (reference sequence). Trimming removed 5 bases from V and 0 bases from J; junction bases left unmatched: 7. This CDR3 spans 15 amino acids. Written as DNA, the CDR3 is TGTGCCAGCAGCCCGGGGACAGTGGCCTCCTACGAGCAGTACTTC. Its translation: CASSPGTVASYEQYF.

Only a few counts were recorded for this clonotype. V usage is TRBV7-6 and J usage is TRBJ2-3; D is tentatively TRBD1 or TRBD2 (6 bases each). This CDR3 is built from 17 residues. Germline CDR1 and CDR2: SGHVS and FNYEAQ. Trimming left V 5 bases short and J 4 bases short, with 22 bases between. CDR3 nucleotide sequence: TGTGCCAGCAGCCCAAATGGCGGGGTGGGGGCCGCAGATACGCAGTATTTT. Encoded protein: CASSPNGGVGAADTQYF.

The sample holds many counts of this clonotype. This chain connects TRBV29-1 to TRBJ2-7, with a weak D call TRBD2 (5 bases). The germline CDR1 and CDR2 sequences are SQVTM and ANQGSEA. The CDR3 has 13 residues. With 6 bases removed from V and 0 bases from J, the gap between germline ends came to 12 bases. The CDR3: CSVRAANSYEQYF. CDR3 in DNA: TGCAGCGTGAGGGCTGCCAACTCCTACGAGCAGTACTTC.

V usage is TRBV11-2 and J usage is TRBJ2-3; no clear D. There are 15 residues in the CDR3. Trimming left V 0 bases short and J 2 bases short, with 9 bases between. CDR1 is SGHAT, CDR2 FQNNGV, per germline. CDR3 in DNA: TGTGCCAGCAGCTTAGATCTACCGGCCACAGATACGCAGTATTTT. Protein sequence: CASSLDLPATDTQYF.

The chain combines TRBV7-2 with TRBJ1-1; D is ambiguous. V was trimmed by 2 bases and J by 4 bases, leaving 11 bases between them. Germline values: CDR1 SGHTA, CDR2 FQGNSA. The CDR3 consists of 14 residues. CDR3 residues: CASSLTRDGTEAFF. The CDR3 nucleotides read TGTGCCAGCAGCTTAACCCGGGATGGCACTGAAGCTTTCTTT.

This clonotype was found a few times. The rearrangement joins TRBV10-3 to TRBJ2-5; 7 bases line up with TRBD2. V shed 11 bases and J 1 base; nucleotides not matched to a gene: 16. The CDR3 covers 16 residues. In germline, CDR1 is ENHRY, CDR2 SYGVKD. CDR3: CAVATGPSGSQETQYF. The CDR3, as DNA: TGTGCCGTCGCTACGGGGCCTAGCGGCTCCCAAGAGACCCAGTACTTC.

The rearrangement joins TRBV7-2 to TRBJ1-5; D not resolved. CDR3 length equals 15 residues. V gave up 4 bases and J gave up 4 bases, with 14 bases separating them. Germline CDR1 and CDR2: SGHTA and FQGNSA. This CDR3 is CASSSLWGDNQPQHF. In nucleotides, the CDR3 is TGTGCCAGCAGCTCCCTGTGGGGAGATAATCAGCCCCAGCATTTT.

This sequence joins TRBV7-9 and TRBJ2-1; the D gene is possibly TRBD2 (6 bases). With 2 bases removed from V and 12 bases from J, the gap between germline ends came to 14 bases. Germline CDR1 reads SEHNR; CDR2 reads FQNEAQ (reference sequence). The CDR3 is made up of 13 amino acids. The CDR3 nucleotides read TGTGCCAGCAGCTTATCGGGACTCCCAGGGCAGTTCTTC. It translates to CASSLSGLPGQFF.

This clonotype was found a few times. The chain couples TRBV5-1 to TRBJ1-6, with D maybe TRBD1 (5 bases). V was clipped by 0 bases and J by 12 bases, with 19 bases between them. Germline CDR1 reads SGHRS; CDR2 reads YFSETQ. CDR3 length equals 16 residues. CDR3 amino acids: CASSLERDRLRGPLHF. CDR3 DNA sequence: TGCGCCAGCAGCTTGGAGCGGGACCGTCTGAGGGGACCCCTCCACTTT.

This clonotype has ten or more counts. The chain is built from TRBV6-5 and TRBJ1-3; D not certain. Trimming removed 2 bases from V and 0 bases from J, with 5 bases in between. There are 14 residues in the CDR3. Germline lookup yields CDR1 MNHEY and CDR2 SVGAGI. DNA for the CDR3: TGTGCCAGCAGTTACGATTTCTCTGGAAACACCATATATTTT. As protein: CASSYDFSGNTIYF.

This clonotype was seen a few times. The gene calls are TRBV6-1 and TRBJ1-6, with unresolved D. Germline values: CDR1 MNHNS, CDR2 SASEGT. This CDR3 region has 16 residues. Trimming left V 10 bases short and J 0 bases short, with 16 bases between. CDR3 amino acids: CATGPIASSYNSPLHF. For the CDR3, the DNA is TGTGCCACCGGCCCCATAGCGAGCTCCTATAATTCACCCCTCCACTTT.

This clonotype was seen a few times. This chain links TRBV27 with TRBJ2-1; D possibly corresponds to TRBD1 (5 bases). CDR1 is MNHEY, CDR2 SMNVEV, per germline (reference sequence). The V and J ends lost 5 bases and 0 bases respectively, with 11 bases between them. CDR3 length: 15 residues. The CDR3 is CASSIGVSSYNEQFF. The CDR3 bases are TGTGCCAGCAGTATAGGGGTTAGCTCCTACAATGAGCAGTTCTTC.

This sequence joins TRBV7-6 and TRBJ2-2, with TRBD2 matching over 9 bases. V lost 5 bases, J lost 7 bases, and 8 bases stayed unmatched. The germline CDR1 and CDR2 sequences are SGHVS and FNYEAQ. This CDR3 is 15 amino acids long. This CDR3 is CASSPGTSIGGELFF. CDR3 DNA sequence: TGTGCCAGCAGCCCCGGGACTAGCATCGGCGGGGAGCTGTTTTTT.